This T cell receptor beta chain originates from a study of shared clonotypes between healthy human individuals (dated by TCRdb to the early 2020s). Notes on the research overall: A couple of women and a few men aged 18 to 49 years were included in the cohort. For each donor, CD4 naive and CD4 memory were each run on three plates, CD8 naive on two plates, and CD8 memory on one plate. The study deeply sequenced blood TCR repertoires of five healthy adults to estimate repertoire size and the extent of clonotype sharing between individuals. Different laboratories and diverse techniques were used to prepare libraries and sequence TCR repertoires, to increase sequencing depth and limit assay-specific biases. Leukapheresis yielded between about 0.94 and 9.5 billion PBMCs per donor.

Details on this clone: This clone's antigen is unknown. There are no base qualities to consult, and no much larger clone falls within one base.

Using the deep immunoSEQ assay, multiplex PCR amplified TCR CDR3 regions from genomic DNA. Genomic DNA extracted from each cell subset was distributed evenly over all wells of several immunoSEQ 96-well plates, and each plate served as one replicate. For sorted subsets, 150 to 250 ng genomic DNA, equal to 30,000 to 35,000 T cell genomes, was loaded into each replicate PCR. Purified libraries were quantified with a Qubit 3.0 fluorometer, sized on a Bioanalyzer 2100, and re-quantified with the KAPA Library Quantification kit. A separate single-read 150-cycle Illumina NextSeq 550 flow cell was used to sequence each immunoSEQ 96-well plate. The study's processing was this. The immunoSEQ output contained only junctional sequences without quality scores, so filtering could not match that applied to full-length reads. Sequences were annotated with PyIR, a Python wrapper for IgBLAST v1.9, using IMGT germline references to assign V/J genes and CDR3. Reads were filtered out if the reads had weak V/J assignments (E-value above 1e-6), no CDR3, stop codons, out-of-frame junctions, or ambiguous translated residues. V3J clonotypes were defined by identical inferred V gene, J gene, and CDR3 amino acid sequence. Percentage overlap between repertoires was computed as shared unique clonotypes divided by the size of the smaller repertoire. RTK rarefaction, the Chao1 estimator, and Recon v2.1 estimates of unobserved clonotypes were used to assess repertoire richness. Generation probabilities for all TCRbeta clonotypes obtained by the gDNA method from four donors were computed using OLGA. The immuneACCESS repertoire file appears here via TCRdb, limited to in-frame rearrangements. These files lack a portion of the clones; in checked studies, under half of the deficit traces to unresolved V genes, and the cause of the others is not known. V and J calls plus clone size are reproduced from that table; the DNA served to infer D and trimming. The sample table contains roughly 500,000 clones; only one count was recorded for around 96% of them. Jointly, the top ten make up roughly 0.06% of the sample.

The germline V gene gives CDR1 as SGHRS and CDR2 as YFSETQ. The junction shows trimming of 0 bases on V and 6 bases on J, and the gene matches do not reach 2 bases of it. From its cysteine to its phenylalanine, the CDR3 spans 14 amino acids. Of the read, only the CDR3 DNA is kept; its 42 bases are in frame from base 1. The research as a whole found: Roughly 5.2% of naive CD4, 3.5% of naive CD8, 2.3% of memory CD4, and around 0.4% of memory CD8 clonotypes were shared across several donors. Sampling was limited to blood, and TCR repertoires in tissue likely differ from TCR repertoires in blood. Naive subsets generally had larger estimated clonotype richness than memory subsets. Compared with non-shared clonotypes, the clonotypes found in all four sorted-subset donors had higher generation probabilities. Incomplete sequencing was indicated by rarefaction of sorted-subset datasets, despite the large sequencing depth. Based on pairwise subsampling, the degree of clonotype sharing among donors was expected to be affected by sequencing depth. The genetic and exposure-history diversity represented was limited by the small number of donors.

The donors were healthy, HIV-negative adults with no recently reported acute infections or vaccinations. Every donor was a Caucasian adult residing in Nashville, Tennessee, USA. CD4+ T cells were enriched by magnetic negative selection; naive cells were then positively selected on CD45RA, and the negative fraction formed the memory subset. Blood was obtained by leukapheresis, after which PBMCs were separated by Ficoll-Histopaque density gradient centrifugation and cryopreserved in liquid nitrogen vapor phase. Analytical flow cytometry was used to check the purity and quantity of every magnetically sorted T cell population. Genomic DNA was isolated from each sorted fraction and quantified by UV absorbance on a Nanodrop 2000c.

The sequencing sample was made of naive CD4+ T cells sorted from blood. The sample's cell subset or site label is to be understood as: CD45RA+ positively selected. The receptor was isolated from a woman aged 25 to 39 in good health. The chain uses TRBV5-1 and TRBJ1-5, and 8 junctional nucleotides match TRBD1. In nucleotides, the sequence is TGCGCCAGCAGCTTGGGACAGGGGTCTCAGCCCCAGCATTTT. This yields the protein CASSLGQGSQPQHF.